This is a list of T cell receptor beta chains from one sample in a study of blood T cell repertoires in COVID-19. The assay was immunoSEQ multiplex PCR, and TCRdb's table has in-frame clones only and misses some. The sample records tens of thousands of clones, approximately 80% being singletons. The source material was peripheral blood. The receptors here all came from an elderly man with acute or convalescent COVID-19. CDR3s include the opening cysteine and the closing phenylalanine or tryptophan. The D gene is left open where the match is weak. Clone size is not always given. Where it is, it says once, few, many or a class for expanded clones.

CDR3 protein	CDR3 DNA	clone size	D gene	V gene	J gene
CASSLVGQGAHEQYF	TGCGCCAGCAGCTTGGTAGGACAGGGGGCTCACGAGCAGTACTTC	NA	TRBD1	TRBV5-1	TRBJ2-7
CASSNGQGVAKNIQYF	TGCGCCAGCAGCAACGGACAGGGTGTAGCCAAAAACATTCAGTACTTC	once	TRBD1	TRBV5-1	TRBJ2-4
CASSVGTGSNTEAFF	TGTGCCAGCAGCGTAGGGACGGGAAGCAACACTGAAGCTTTCTTT	NA	NA	TRBV9	TRBJ1-1
CASSLDRANYGYTF	TGTGCCAGCAGCTTGGACAGGGCTAACTATGGCTACACCTTC	NA	TRBD1	TRBV7-2	TRBJ1-2
CASSFELASEAYEQYF	TGTGCCAGCAGTTTTGAACTGGCAAGTGAGGCCTACGAGCAGTACTTC	NA	NA	TRBV5-6	TRBJ2-7
CASSERVFQPQHF	TGTGCCAGCAGTGAACGAGTGTTTCAGCCCCAGCATTTT	NA	NA	TRBV6-1	TRBJ1-5
CASSLGTGSSYNSPLHF	TGCGCCAGCAGCTTGGGGACAGGGAGCTCCTATAATTCACCCCTCCACTTT	NA	TRBD1	TRBV5-1	TRBJ1-6
CASSPRDRLYEQYF	TGCGCCAGCAGCCCCCGGGACAGGCTATACGAGCAGTACTTC	NA	TRBD1	TRBV5-1	TRBJ2-7
CASSSLYEQYF	TGTGCCAGCAGCTCCCTCTACGAGCAGTACTTC	NA	NA	TRBV5-4	TRBJ2-7
CASSPDRGIGELFF	TGTGCCAGCTCACCAGACAGGGGTATCGGGGAGCTGTTTTTT	NA	TRBD1	TRBV18	TRBJ2-2
CASSSRYSNQPQHF	TGTGCCAGTAGTAGCCGCTATAGCAATCAGCCCCAGCATTTT	NA	NA	TRBV19	TRBJ1-5
CASSFGYMGQNTEAFF	TGTGCCAGCAGTTTTGGGTATATGGGACAGAACACTGAAGCTTTCTTT	NA	NA	TRBV6-6	TRBJ1-1
CASSSPGQIFIYEQYF	TGTGCCAGCAGCTCCCCCGGACAGATTTTCATCTACGAGCAGTACTTC	NA	NA	TRBV11-2	TRBJ2-7
CASSPKATANYGYTF	TGTGCCAGCAGTCCAAAGGCGACAGCTAACTATGGCTACACCTTC	few	NA	TRBV6-5	TRBJ1-2
CASTRDSDYGYTF	TGTGCCAGCACCCGGGACAGTGACTATGGCTACACCTTC	NA	TRBD1	TRBV7-9	TRBJ1-2
CASSFNGATEKLFF	TGTGCCAGCAGTTTTAATGGGGCAACGGAAAAACTGTTTTTT	NA	NA	TRBV28	TRBJ1-4
CASSEVAGVDSPLHF	TGTGCCAGCAGTGAAGTGGCAGGGGTGGATTCACCCCTCCACTTT	few	NA	TRBV6-1	TRBJ1-6
CASSLDRVNEQFF	TGCGCCAGCAGCTTGGACAGGGTCAATGAGCAGTTCTTC	NA	NA	TRBV5-1	TRBJ2-1
CASRSTGNSYNEQFF	TGCGCCAGCAGGTCGACAGGAAATTCCTACAATGAGCAGTTCTTC	NA	NA	TRBV4-1	TRBJ2-1
CASSISPSANNEQFF	TGTGCCAGTAGTATTTCGCCTAGCGCTAACAATGAGCAGTTCTTC	NA	NA	TRBV19	TRBJ2-1
CASRKGVYNEQFF	TGTGCCAGCAGAAAAGGAGTTTACAATGAGCAGTTCTTC	NA	NA	TRBV14	TRBJ2-1
CASSWTGVDEQFF	TGTGCCAGCAGCTGGACAGGGGTCGATGAGCAGTTCTTC	NA	TRBD1	TRBV7-9	TRBJ2-1
CASGLDSLILQETQYF	TGTGCCAGCGGACTAGACTCCCTGATCTTGCAAGAGACCCAGTACTTC	NA	TRBD2	TRBV7-9	TRBJ2-5
CASSLSVQETQYF	TGTGCCAGCAGCTTGTCCGTACAAGAGACCCAGTACTTC	NA	NA	TRBV11-1	TRBJ2-5
CASRQQGFTEAFF	TGTGCCTCGCGACAACAGGGTTTCACTGAAGCTTTCTTT	NA	NA	TRBV30	TRBJ1-1
CSVEGRQGKETQYF	TGCAGCGTTGAAGGTAGACAGGGGAAAGAGACCCAGTACTTC	NA	TRBD1	TRBV29-1	TRBJ2-5
CASTAGGGEGKREQYF	TGTGCCAGCACCGCCGGTGGGGGGGAGGGTAAGAGAGAGCAGTACTTC	NA	TRBD2	TRBV28	TRBJ2-7
CASSLSGANVLTF	TGTGCCAGCAGTTTATCTGGGGCCAACGTCCTGACTTTC	once	NA	TRBV6-2/TRBV6-3	TRBJ2-6
CASSLRHGTSGQETQYF	TGTGCCAGCAGCTTACGGCACGGGACTAGCGGTCAAGAGACCCAGTACTTC	NA	TRBD2	TRBV11-3	TRBJ2-5
CASMSRDSANTGELFF	TGTGCCAGTATGAGCCGGGACAGCGCGAACACCGGGGAGCTGTTTTTT	NA	TRBD1	TRBV19	TRBJ2-2
CASSLPGQGPRETQYF	TGTGCCAGCAGCCTTCCGGGACAGGGGCCCAGAGAGACCCAGTACTTC	NA	TRBD1	TRBV3-1/TRBV3-2	TRBJ2-5
CASSLGQGRGAGEKLFF	TGTGCCAGCAGCTTAGGACAGGGGCGGGGCGCTGGTGAAAAACTGTTTTTT	NA	TRBD1	TRBV7-9	TRBJ1-4
CASSPNGGGEEAFF	TGTGCCAGCTCACCAAATGGAGGGGGCGAGGAAGCTTTCTTT	NA	TRBD1	TRBV18	TRBJ1-1
CASSRMLTVGGNTEAFF	TGTGCCAGCAGCCGAATGCTTACGGTTGGCGGGAACACTGAAGCTTTCTTT	NA	NA	TRBV5-6	TRBJ1-1
CASSRWGTVEKLFF	TGTGCCAGTAGTCGATGGGGGACAGTCGAAAAACTGTTTTTT	NA	TRBD1	TRBV19	TRBJ1-4
CASSISQASGNTIYF	TGTGCCAGTAGTATATCTCAAGCCTCTGGAAACACCATATATTTT	NA	NA	TRBV19	TRBJ1-3
CSVAPQGAKNIQYF	TGCAGCGTCGCACCGCAGGGAGCCAAAAACATTCAGTACTTC	NA	NA	TRBV29-1	TRBJ2-4
CASSLKLGQGGSYGYTF	TGCGCCAGCAGCTTGAAATTGGGACAGGGAGGAAGCTATGGCTACACCTTC	NA	TRBD1	TRBV5-1	TRBJ1-2
CASSLTSGNTDTQYF	TGCGCCAGCAGCTTGACTAGCGGGAACACAGATACGCAGTATTTT	NA	TRBD2	TRBV5-1	TRBJ2-3
CASSIGDRANSPLHF	TGTGCCAGTAGTATAGGAGACAGGGCGAATTCACCCCTCCACTTT	few	TRBD1	TRBV19	TRBJ1-6
CASSLAGGTYEQFF	TGTGCCAGCAGCTTGGCCGGCGGGACTTACGAGCAGTTCTTC	NA	NA	TRBV5-4	TRBJ2-1
CASRNGNQNTEAFF	TGTGCCAGCAGAAACGGGAACCAAAACACTGAAGCTTTCTTT	once	NA	TRBV6-6	TRBJ1-1
CASSYGVGLADQETQYF	TGTGCCAGCAGCTATGGGGTGGGACTAGCGGACCAAGAGACCCAGTACTTC	NA	TRBD2	TRBV11-3	TRBJ2-5
CASSPLGVNTEAFF	TGTGCCAGCTCACCACTAGGGGTGAACACTGAAGCTTTCTTT	once	NA	TRBV18	TRBJ1-1
CASSSQGATNEKLFF	TGCGCCAGCAGCTCGCAGGGTGCAACTAATGAAAAACTGTTTTTT	NA	NA	TRBV5-1	TRBJ1-4